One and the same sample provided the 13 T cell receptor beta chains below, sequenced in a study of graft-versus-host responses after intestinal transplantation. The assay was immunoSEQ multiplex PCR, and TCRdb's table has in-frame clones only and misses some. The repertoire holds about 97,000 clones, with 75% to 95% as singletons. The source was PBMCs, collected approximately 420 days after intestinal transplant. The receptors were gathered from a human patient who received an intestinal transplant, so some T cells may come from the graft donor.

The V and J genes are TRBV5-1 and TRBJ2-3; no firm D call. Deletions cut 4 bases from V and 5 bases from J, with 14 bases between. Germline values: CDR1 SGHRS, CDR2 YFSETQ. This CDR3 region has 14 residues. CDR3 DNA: TGCGCCAGCAGCCCGGTGGAAAATCGAGATACGCAGTATTTT. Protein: CASSPVENRDTQYF.

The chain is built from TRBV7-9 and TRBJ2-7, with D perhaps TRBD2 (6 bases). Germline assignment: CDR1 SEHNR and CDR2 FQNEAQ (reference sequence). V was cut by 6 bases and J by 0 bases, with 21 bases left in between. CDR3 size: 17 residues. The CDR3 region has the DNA TGTGCCAGCAGACCGGCCCCAGGGAGGAGTAGCTCCTACGAGCAGTACTTC. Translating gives CASRPAPGRSSSYEQYF. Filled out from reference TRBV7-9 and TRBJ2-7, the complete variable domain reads DTGVSQNPRHKITKRGQNVTFRCDPISEHNRLYWYRQTLGQGPEFLTYFQNEAQLEKSRLLSDRFSAERPKGSFSTLEIQRTEQGDSAMYLCASRPAPGRSSSYEQYFGPGTRLTVT.

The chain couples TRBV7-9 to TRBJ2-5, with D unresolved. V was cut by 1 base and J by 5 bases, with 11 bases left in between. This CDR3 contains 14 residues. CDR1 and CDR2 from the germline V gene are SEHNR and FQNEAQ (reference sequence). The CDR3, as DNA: TGTGCCAGCAGCTTAGATTTGGGGTTGGAGACCCAGTACTTC. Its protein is CASSLDLGLETQYF.

CDR3 loop: CASSLQFQETQYF. In nucleotides, the CDR3 is TGTGCCAGCAGCCTACAGTTCCAAGAGACCCAGTACTTC. V is TRBV11-3 and J is TRBJ2-5; no definite D call. Between the trimmed V and J ends, which lost 5 bases and 1 base, there was a span of 8 bases. The CDR3 has 13 amino acids. Germline V gene sequence: CDR1 SGHNT, CDR2 YENEEA.

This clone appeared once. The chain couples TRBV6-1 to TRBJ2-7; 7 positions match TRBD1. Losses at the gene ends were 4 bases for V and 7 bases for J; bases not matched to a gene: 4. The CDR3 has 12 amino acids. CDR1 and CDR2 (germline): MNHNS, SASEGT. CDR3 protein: CASSGQGREQYF. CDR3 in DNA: TGTGCCAGCAGTGGACAGGGCAGGGAGCAGTACTTC.

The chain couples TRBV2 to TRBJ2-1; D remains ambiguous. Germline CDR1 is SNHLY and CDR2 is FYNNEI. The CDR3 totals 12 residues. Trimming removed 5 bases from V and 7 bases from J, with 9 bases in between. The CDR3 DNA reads TGTGCCAGCAGTCCTGGATCTAATGAGCAGTTCTTC. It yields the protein CASSPGSNEQFF.

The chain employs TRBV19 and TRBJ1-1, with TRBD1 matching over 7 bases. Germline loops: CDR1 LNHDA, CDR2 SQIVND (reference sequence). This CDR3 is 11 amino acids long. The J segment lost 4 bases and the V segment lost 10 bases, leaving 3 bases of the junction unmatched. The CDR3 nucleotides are TGTGCCACCCAGGGGGGCACTGAAGCTTTCTTT. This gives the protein CATQGGTEAFF.

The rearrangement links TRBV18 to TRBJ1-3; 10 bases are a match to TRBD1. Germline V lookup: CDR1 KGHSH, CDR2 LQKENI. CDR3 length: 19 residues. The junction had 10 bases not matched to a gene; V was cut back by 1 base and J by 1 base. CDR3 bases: TGTGCCAGCTCACCACGGGACAGGGGATCAGAGGTGTCTGGAAACACCATATATTTT. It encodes CASSPRDRGSEVSGNTIYF.

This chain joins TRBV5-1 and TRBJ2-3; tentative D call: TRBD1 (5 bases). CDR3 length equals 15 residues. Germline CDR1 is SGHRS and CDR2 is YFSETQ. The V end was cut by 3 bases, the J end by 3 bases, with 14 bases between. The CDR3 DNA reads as TGCGCCAGCAGCTCGGGCAGGGTACGAACAGATACGCAGTATTTT. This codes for CASSSGRVRTDTQYF. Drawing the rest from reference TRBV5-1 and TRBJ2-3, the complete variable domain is KAGVTQTPRYLIKTRGQQVTLSCSPISGHRSVSWYQQTPGQGLQFLFEYFSETQRNKGNFPGRFSGRQFSNSRSEMNVSTLELGDSALYLCASSSGRVRTDTQYFGPGTRLTVL.

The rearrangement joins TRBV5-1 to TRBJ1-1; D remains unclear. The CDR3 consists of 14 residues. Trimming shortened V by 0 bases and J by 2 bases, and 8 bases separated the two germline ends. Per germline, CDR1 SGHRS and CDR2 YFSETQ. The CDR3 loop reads CASSLGQSNTEAFF. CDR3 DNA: TGCGCCAGCAGCTTGGGGCAGTCAAACACTGAAGCTTTCTTT.

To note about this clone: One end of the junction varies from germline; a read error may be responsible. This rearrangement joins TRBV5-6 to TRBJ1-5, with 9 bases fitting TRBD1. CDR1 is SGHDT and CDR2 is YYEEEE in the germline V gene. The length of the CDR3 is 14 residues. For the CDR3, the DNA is TGTGCCAGCACCTTGGGACAGGGAAATCAGCCCCAGCATTTT. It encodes CASTLGQGNQPQHF.

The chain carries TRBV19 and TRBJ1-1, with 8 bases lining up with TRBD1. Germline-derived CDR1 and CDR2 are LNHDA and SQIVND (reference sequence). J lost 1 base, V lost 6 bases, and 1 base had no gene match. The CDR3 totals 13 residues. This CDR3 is CASRGQGNTEAFF. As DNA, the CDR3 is TGTGCCAGTAGAGGACAGGGGAACACTGAAGCTTTCTTT.

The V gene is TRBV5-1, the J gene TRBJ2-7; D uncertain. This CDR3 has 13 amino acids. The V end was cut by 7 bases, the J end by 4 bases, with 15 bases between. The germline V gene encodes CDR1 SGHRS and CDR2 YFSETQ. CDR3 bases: TGCGCCAGCCGGACGGACCCTTATTACGAGCAGTACTTC. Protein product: CASRTDPYYEQYF.